Following are 20 T cell receptor beta chains from one sample sequenced in a study of cytomegalovirus exposure and HLA in healthy donors. PCR employed 60 Vbeta and 13 Jbeta primers. TCRdb keeps only in-frame clones here, not all; method: immunoSEQ multiplex PCR. This sample carries 150,000 or so clones, approximately 80% of them seen once, and the ten largest clones take roughly an eighth. What was sequenced was PBMCs. The receptors were gathered from a middle-aged man in good health and CMV-seropositive.

This clone was counted only a few times. The chain couples TRBV28 to TRBJ1-5; D may be TRBD1 (5 bases). The V end was cut by 4 bases, the J end by 0 bases, with 10 bases between. CDR3 length equals 15 residues. The germline V gene encodes CDR1 MDHEN and CDR2 SYDVKM. The CDR3 here is CASSSGGISNQPQHF. The CDR3 nucleotides are TGTGCCAGCAGTTCGGGGGGAATTAGCAATCAGCCCCAGCATTTT.

The CDR3 DNA reads as TGTGCCAGTAGTCTACCGGGACTAGCGGGGGCTAGCACAGATACGCAGTATTTT. It codes for CASSLPGLAGASTDTQYF. The gene calls are TRBV19 and TRBJ2-3; TRBD2 matches at 14 bases. The CDR3 extends over 18 amino acids. Germline V gene sequence: CDR1 LNHDA, CDR2 SQIVND (reference sequence). The V segment lost 5 bases and the J segment 0 bases; nucleotides outside the gene matches: 7.

The chain carries TRBV7-8 and TRBJ1-3; maybe TRBD1 (6 bases). With 5 bases removed from V and 0 bases from J, the gap between germline ends came to 8 bases. The germline V gene encodes CDR1 SGHVS and CDR2 FQNEAQ. The CDR3 runs to 14 residues. CDR3 bases: TGTGCCAGCAGCGGACAGAGCTCTGGAAACACCATATATTTT. This encodes CASSGQSSGNTIYF.

This clone was seen only a few times. The chain is built from TRBV14 and TRBJ2-7, with D hard to call. Trimming left V 1 base short and J 6 bases short, with 7 bases between. The CDR3 contains 12 residues. Germline V gene sequence: CDR1 SGHDN, CDR2 FVKESK. This CDR3 is CASSQVGSEQYF. The CDR3, as DNA: TGTGCCAGCAGCCAAGTCGGGTCCGAGCAGTACTTC.

The chain recombines TRBV5-6 with TRBJ2-1, with 7 bases lining up with TRBD1. This CDR3 spans 17 amino acids. Germline-derived CDR1 and CDR2 are SGHDT and YYEEEE. V was pared by 4 bases and J by 2 bases, with 12 bases of the junction left unmatched. The DNA of the CDR3 is TGTGCCAGCAGCCACCAGGGGCTGGGACAGACCTACAATGAGCAGTTCTTC. Translation gives CASSHQGLGQTYNEQFF.

This chain links TRBV7-9 with TRBJ2-7, with D tentatively TRBD2 (6 bases). V was pared by 5 bases and J by 5 bases, with 13 bases between. Germline CDR1 is SEHNR and CDR2 is FQNEAQ (reference sequence). CDR3 size: 13 residues. CDR3 nucleotides: TGTGCCAGCAGCCGGGGGTTTCTCGACGAGCAGTACTTC. Translated, it gives CASSRGFLDEQYF.

V usage is TRBV19 and J usage is TRBJ2-7; weak D call: TRBD1 (6 bases). Germline assignment: CDR1 LNHDA and CDR2 SQIVND (reference sequence). Trimming took off 4 bases at V and 3 bases at J, with 16 bases between the two ends. The CDR3 length is 15 residues. Here the CDR3 reads CASSTQSDSLYEQYF. The CDR3 bases are TGTGCCAGTAGTACCCAATCGGACAGCCTCTACGAGCAGTACTTC.

The V and J genes are TRBV5-4 and TRBJ2-3; the D gene is possibly TRBD2 (5 bases). Germline V gives CDR1 SGHNT, CDR2 YYREEE (reference sequence). The ends were cut back, 4 bases at V and 2 bases at J, with 14 bases in the middle. CDR3 length: 15 amino acids. CDR3 coding DNA: TGTGCCAGCAGCCCGCCGGCGGGTATCACAGATACGCAGTATTTT. It specifies CASSPPAGITDTQYF.

This clone was counted only a few times. The V gene is TRBV7-2, the J gene TRBJ2-7; 11 nucleotides line up with TRBD2. This CDR3 spans 15 amino acids. Germline-derived CDR1 and CDR2 are SGHTA and FQGNSA. V lost 5 bases and J lost 2; bases outside the gene matches: 5. The CDR3 region has the DNA TGTGCCAGCAGCCTTACTAGCGGGAGCACCTACGAGCAGTACTTC. Translating gives CASSLTSGSTYEQYF.

This chain's CDR3 is CAWSVQGDYFHSYEQYF. The CDR3 DNA sequence: TGTGCCTGGAGTGTACAAGGTGACTACTTCCATTCCTACGAGCAGTACTTC. This chain connects TRBV30 to TRBJ2-7, with D possibly matching TRBD2 (5 bases). The CDR3 sequence is 17 residues long. The germline V and J ends were trimmed by 0 bases and 1 base, with 19 bases remaining between them. The germline CDR1 and CDR2 sequences are GTSNPN and SVGIG (reference sequence). Supplemented by reference TRBV30 and TRBJ2-7, the full variable domain reads SQTIHQWPATLVQPVGSPLSLECTVEGTSNPNLYWYRQAAGRGLQLLFYSVGIGQISSEVPQNLSASRPQDRQFILSSKKLLLSDSGFYLCAWSVQGDYFHSYEQYFGPGTRLTVT.

CDR3 amino acids: CASSAEAANTEAFF. CDR3 nucleotide sequence: TGTGCCAGCAGCGCTGAGGCAGCGAACACTGAAGCTTTCTTT. The rearrangement uses TRBV5-4 and TRBJ1-1; D is uncertain. V was pared by 4 bases and J by 1 base, with 11 bases between. The length of the CDR3 is 14 residues. Germline-derived CDR1 and CDR2 are SGHNT and YYREEE (reference sequence).

The genes are TRBV27 and TRBJ1-1; 9 nucleotides agree with TRBD1. Germline CDR1 reads MNHEY; CDR2 reads SMNVEV (reference sequence). The CDR3 has 14 residues. V was clipped by 9 bases and J by 0 bases; unmatched bases: 5. The CDR3 DNA is TGTGCCAGGGGCAGGACAGGGGTGAACACTGAAGCTTTCTTT. Protein product: CARGRTGVNTEAFF.

The chain links TRBV9 to TRBJ1-2; the D is unclear. Per germline, CDR1 SGDLS and CDR2 YYNGEE. V gave up 1 base and J gave up 5 bases, with 9 bases separating them. The CDR3 totals 13 residues. CDR3 DNA: TGTGCCAGCAGCGTAACCGCGGGGTATGGCTACACCTTC. This gives the protein CASSVTAGYGYTF.

The rearrangement links TRBV25-1 to TRBJ1-2; TRBD1 matches at 12 bases. The CDR3 length is 12 residues. The ends lost 8 bases at V and 8 bases at J; junction bases unmatched: 3. Germline V gives CDR1 MGHDK, CDR2 SYGVNS. CDR3 in amino acids: CASRDRGQGYTF. The CDR3, as DNA: TGTGCCAGCCGGGACAGGGGGCAAGGCTACACCTTC.

The J gene is TRBJ2-5, the V gene TRBV7-9, with a tentative D call TRBD2 (5 bases). The CDR3 has 13 residues. Germline V gives CDR1 SEHNR, CDR2 FQNEAQ (reference sequence). V lost 6 bases and J lost 2, with 10 bases in between. The CDR3 spells CASRLQRQETQYF. The CDR3 DNA reads TGTGCCAGCAGACTCCAGCGGCAAGAGACCCAGTACTTC.

This clone is a singleton in its sample. The chain employs TRBV18 and TRBJ1-5, with 8 bases lining up with TRBD1. V lost 5 bases to trimming and J lost 4 bases; unmatched junction nucleotides: 4. CDR1 is KGHSH and CDR2 is LQKENI in the germline V gene. The CDR3 sequence is 14 residues long. CDR3 in amino acids: CASSTTGENQPQHF. The CDR3 DNA reads as TGTGCCAGCTCAACGACAGGGGAGAATCAGCCCCAGCATTTT.

The V and J genes are TRBV18 and TRBJ2-7; TRBD2 might be the D (5 bases). Trimming took 2 bases from V and 7 from J, leaving 12 bases between them. This CDR3 region has 13 residues. Germline V gene data show CDR1 as KGHSH and CDR2 as LQKENI. CDR3 DNA sequence: TGTGCCAGCTCACCAGCAGTAGAGGGAGAGCAGTACTTC. The encoded protein is CASSPAVEGEQYF.

With regard to this clone: Other DNA variants within this sample encode the same CDR3. The V and J genes are TRBV2 and TRBJ2-6, with D perhaps TRBD2 (6 bases). The V and J ends lost 7 bases and 0 bases respectively, with 13 bases between them. The V gene's germline CDR1 is SNHLY and CDR2 FYNNEI. CDR3 size: 16 residues. The CDR3 here is CASKEGSSSGANVLTF. CDR3 DNA sequence: TGTGCCAGCAAGGAGGGATCTAGCTCTGGGGCCAACGTCCTGACTTTC.

The chain recombines TRBV6-5 with TRBJ1-1, with unresolved D. Deletions cut 6 bases from V and 2 bases from J, with 13 bases between. This CDR3 is built from 14 residues. Germline lookup yields CDR1 MNHEY and CDR2 SVGAGI. The CDR3 sequence: CASRVFGGNTEAFF. The CDR3 DNA reads as TGTGCCAGCAGGGTCTTTGGCGGAAACACTGAAGCTTTCTTT.

The rearrangement uses TRBV30 and TRBJ2-4; D is ambiguous. This CDR3 has 14 amino acids. V was shortened by 0 bases and J by 1 base, with 7 bases between the two germline ends. Germline V gives CDR1 GTSNPN, CDR2 SVGIG (reference sequence). The DNA of the CDR3 is TGTGCCTGGAGTGTAAGCGTTGCCAAAAACATTCAGTACTTC. Encoded protein: CAWSVSVAKNIQYF.